A single sample is the source of the 27 T cell receptor beta chains below, sequenced in a study of T-cell reconstitution after alpha-beta-depleted transplantation in children. Unique molecular identifiers were used to barcode this TCRbeta library. One entry per CDR3 protein results from TCRdb running MiXCR on the PCR reads. The sample consists of fewer than 550,000 distinct CDR3 sequences, roughly a tenth of them appearing once. Here the sequenced sample was PBMCs, taken before TCRalphabeta/CD19-depleted stem cell transplant. The source is a child under 10 years old with inherited bone marrow failure, due to receive a stem cell transplant.

In regard to this clonotype: With a much larger clone just one base away, this may be a read error. The genes are TRBV27 and TRBJ1-1; D gene unclear. V was cut by 5 bases and J by 11 bases, with 21 bases left in between. The CDR3 totals 14 residues. The germline CDR1 and CDR2 sequences are MNHEY and SMNVEV (reference sequence). The CDR3 region has the DNA TGTGCCAGCAGTGGGAAGTTCTTGGGAATGGAGGCTTTCTTT. As protein: CASSGKFLGMEAFF.

This clonotype showed up many times. V and J are TRBV4-2 and TRBJ2-1, with 8 bases fitting TRBD1. This CDR3 spans 15 amino acids. Trimming removed 4 bases from V and 10 bases from J; junction bases left unmatched: 12. CDR1 is LGHNA, CDR2 YNFKEQ, per germline. CDR3 coding DNA: TGTGCCAGCAGCCGTCATAGCGCAGGGGGCGAGGAGCAGTTCTTC. It encodes CASSRHSAGGEEQFF.

A word on this clonotype: This may be a read error: a much more frequent sequence differs by one nucleotide. The chain couples TRBV29-1 to TRBJ1-2; TRBD1 is a possible D gene (6 bases). The V gene lost 4 bases and the J gene lost 4 bases, with 10 bases spanning the gap. CDR3 size: 12 residues. The germline CDR1 and CDR2 sequences are SQVTM and ANQGSEA. CDR3 residues: CSVGTATYGYTF. CDR3 DNA: TGCAGCGTTGGGACAGCGACCTATGGCTACACCTTC.

The chain is built from TRBV12-5 and TRBJ1-1, with D unclear. CDR1 is LGHNT and CDR2 is FRNRAP in the germline V gene. V was pared by 1 base and J by 0 bases, with 3 bases between. The CDR3 has 13 residues. Here the CDR3 reads CASGLEMNTEAFF. The DNA of the CDR3 is TGTGCTAGTGGTTTGGAAATGAACACTGAAGCTTTCTTT.

V gene TRBV7-2 combines with J gene TRBJ2-7; TRBD2 is a possible D gene (5 bases). Trimming left V 2 bases short and J 2 bases short, with 10 bases between. CDR1 and CDR2 (germline): SGHTA, FQGNSA. There are 14 residues in the CDR3. The CDR3 region is CASSLQAGTYEQYF. The CDR3 coding sequence is TGTGCCAGCAGCTTACAGGCGGGCACCTACGAGCAGTACTTC. Variable domain in full (rest from reference TRBV7-2 and TRBJ2-7): GAGVSQSPSNKVTEKGKDVELRCDPISGHTALYWYRQSLGQGLEFLIYFQGNSAPDKSGLPSDRFSAERTGGSVSTLTIQRTQQEDSAVYLCASSLQAGTYEQYFGPGTRLTVT.

This clonotype was picked up many times. The V and J genes are TRBV5-6 and TRBJ1-1; D is unclear. The CDR3 contains 14 residues. CDR1 and CDR2 (germline): SGHDT, YYEEEE. Trimming stripped 0 bases from V and 6 bases from J, with 12 bases between. The CDR3 reads CASSLVRLHAEAFF. CDR3 DNA sequence: TGTGCCAGCAGCTTGGTACGTCTACACGCTGAAGCTTTCTTT. Combining the CDR3 with reference TRBV5-6 and TRBJ1-1 gives the whole variable domain DAGVTQSPTHLIKTRGQQVTLRCSPKSGHDTVSWYQQALGQGPQFIFQYYEEEERQRGNFPDRFSGHQFPNYSSELNVNALLLGDSALYLCASSLVRLHAEAFFGQGTRLTVV.

The V gene is TRBV7-2, the J gene TRBJ1-4; D remains unclear. Germline CDR1 and CDR2: SGHTA and FQGNSA. The CDR3 consists of 15 residues. V was shortened by 2 bases and J by 4 bases, with 11 bases between the two germline ends. The DNA of the CDR3 is TGTGCCAGCAGCTTAAAGGGCAGCGGTAATGAAAAACTGTTTTTT. It is translated as CASSLKGSGNEKLFF.

A few counts support this clonotype. The chain has TRBV5-1 and TRBJ2-6, with 7 bases that match TRBD1. The ends lost 4 bases at V and 0 bases at J; junction bases unmatched: 7. This CDR3 spans 17 amino acids. Per the germline V gene, CDR1 is SGHRS and CDR2 is YFSETQ. The CDR3 DNA reads as TGCGCCAGCAGCGCAGGGACAGTTCGCTCTGGGGCCAACGTCCTGACTTTC. Amino acid sequence: CASSAGTVRSGANVLTF.

Ten or more counts support this clonotype. The chain is built from TRBV15 and TRBJ1-2; a weak D match, TRBD1 (6 bases). The CDR3 length is 16 residues. Between the trimmed V and J ends, which lost 1 base and 2 bases, there was a span of 14 bases. Looked up from germline, CDR1 is LNHNV and CDR2 is YYDKDF (reference sequence). CDR3 amino acids: CATSRGVGTPNYGYTF. CDR3 DNA: TGTGCCACCAGCAGAGGGGTTGGGACACCGAACTATGGCTACACCTTC. The variable domain in full, with the rest retrieved from reference TRBV15 and TRBJ1-2, is DAMVIQNPRYQVTQFGKPVTLSCSQTLNHNVMYWYQQKSSQAPKLLFHYYDKDFNNEADTPDNFQSRRPNTSFCFLDIRSPGLGDTAMYLCATSRGVGTPNYGYTFGSGTRLTVV.

The rearrangement uses TRBV10-3 and TRBJ1-6; 10 bases agree with TRBD1. In germline, CDR1 is ENHRY, CDR2 SYGVKD. The CDR3 has 16 amino acids. V lost 3 bases to trimming and J lost 9 bases; unmatched junction nucleotides: 8. CDR3: CAISDGTGEGVSPLHF. The CDR3 DNA is TGTGCCATCAGTGACGGGACAGGGGAGGGTGTTTCACCCCTCCACTTT.

This clonotype came up many times. The V gene is TRBV27, the J gene TRBJ2-3; tentative D call: TRBD2 (5 bases). The germline V gene encodes CDR1 MNHEY and CDR2 SMNVEV (reference sequence). This CDR3 comprises 16 residues. V lost 5 bases, J lost 5 bases, and 20 bases lay in between. CDR3: CASSPYTSRAKDTQYF. The CDR3 DNA reads as TGTGCCAGCAGTCCCTATACCTCGAGGGCCAAAGATACGCAGTATTTT.

Ten or more counts support this clonotype. The chain employs TRBV4-3 and TRBJ2-7, with D uncertain. The V gene's germline CDR1 is LGHNA and CDR2 YSLEER. The CDR3 covers 20 residues. Trimming took 4 bases from V and 3 from J, leaving 31 bases between them. The CDR3 sequence: CASSPVPPRANPFKCYEQYF. The CDR3 nucleotides read TGCGCCAGCAGCCCCGTCCCCCCCCGCGCGAACCCCTTTAAGTGCTACGAGCAGTACTTC.

Many counts were recorded for this clonotype. This chain links TRBV20-1 with TRBJ1-1; TRBD1 matches at 9 bases. The CDR3 length is 14 residues. With 6 bases clipped from V and 4 bases from J, the junction kept 9 bases outside the gene matches. In germline, CDR1 is DFQATT, CDR2 SNEGSKA (reference sequence). The CDR3 DNA reads as TGCAGTGCACACCACAGGGGGCGGATCACTGAAGCTTTCTTT. Its protein product is CSAHHRGRITEAFF.

There are many counts of this clonotype. The J gene is TRBJ2-5, the V gene TRBV19; D unresolved. The V gene's germline CDR1 is LNHDA and CDR2 SQIVND (reference sequence). V was pared by 4 bases and J by 3 bases, with 15 bases between. This CDR3 is built from 15 residues. The CDR3 nucleotides are TGTGCCAGTAGTAGGGCCCAGGAAACCAAAGAGACCCAGTACTTC. It is translated as CASSRAQETKETQYF.

There are many counts of this clonotype. The CDR3 loop reads CATSRDLRIPYEQYF. In nucleotides, the CDR3 is TGTGCCACCAGCAGAGATCTAAGAATTCCCTACGAGCAGTACTTC. This sequence joins TRBV15 and TRBJ2-7; D unclear. V lost 0 bases to trimming and J lost 2 bases, with 11 bases between them. The CDR3 covers 15 residues. The germline V gene encodes CDR1 LNHNV and CDR2 YYDKDF (reference sequence).

The chain employs TRBV4-3 and TRBJ2-2; TRBD2 aligns across 11 bases. Germline values: CDR1 LGHNA, CDR2 YSLEER. After removal of 0 bases from V and 6 bases from J, the junction contained 9 bases not matched to a gene. The length of the CDR3 is 18 residues. The CDR3 DNA is TGCGCCAGCAGCCAAGAAAATAGGCTAGCGGGAGGTGCCGGGGAGCTGTTTTTT. Translated: CASSQENRLAGGAGELFF.

The CDR3 sequence: CASSLDHNTPRYTF. DNA of the CDR3: TGTGCCAGCAGCTTAGATCACAATACCCCGCGGTACACCTTC. The chain carries TRBV11-2 and TRBJ1-2; D ambiguous. In germline, CDR1 is SGHAT, CDR2 FQNNGV. V was trimmed by 0 bases and J by 11 bases, leaving 16 bases between them. The CDR3 sequence is 14 residues long.

This clonotype was recorded many times. The chain recombines TRBV7-2 with TRBJ2-7; weak D call: TRBD1 (6 bases). The germline CDR1 and CDR2 sequences are SGHTA and FQGNSA. The germline V and J ends were trimmed by 5 bases and 5 bases, with 10 bases remaining between them. The CDR3 has 12 residues. The CDR3 sequence: CASSIHRDEQYF. The CDR3 nucleotides are TGTGCCAGCAGCATACACAGGGACGAGCAGTACTTC.

This chain joins TRBV27 and TRBJ2-5; D gene ambiguous. V was shortened by 4 bases and J by 5 bases, with 17 bases between the two germline ends. This CDR3 contains 15 residues. Germline V CDR1 and CDR2: MNHEY, SMNVEV (reference sequence). CDR3 nucleotide sequence: TGTGCCAGCAGTTCCTTTGCCGAGGCTGGGGAGACCCAGTACTTC. As protein: CASSSFAEAGETQYF.

This clonotype was seen repeatedly, ten times or more. The CDR3 DNA is TGCGCCAGCAGCCTTCTTGCGACCAGGGGGTACGAGCAGTACTTC. Its translation: CASSLLATRGYEQYF. The gene calls are TRBV4-3 and TRBJ2-7; 7 nucleotides match TRBD1. The V gene's germline CDR1 is LGHNA and CDR2 YSLEER. V was clipped by 4 bases and J by 4 bases; unmatched bases: 10. This CDR3 region has 15 residues.

This clonotype was detected many times. The genes are TRBV10-3 and TRBJ1-1; no definite D call. Germline loops: CDR1 ENHRY, CDR2 SYGVKD. Trimming took off 2 bases at V and 2 bases at J, with 12 bases between the two ends. CDR3 length equals 15 residues. DNA for the CDR3: TGTGCCATCAGTGAGGGTGACTTCAGAAACACTGAAGCTTTCTTT. Protein product: CAISEGDFRNTEAFF.

Ten or more counts support this clonotype. The V and J genes are TRBV9 and TRBJ2-2; 11 bases agree with TRBD2. Germline CDR1 is SGDLS and CDR2 is YYNGEE. The J segment lost 3 bases and the V segment lost 0 bases, leaving 13 bases of the junction unmatched. CDR3 size: 20 residues. The CDR3 protein is CASSVGPLAGGRWDTGELFF. CDR3 sequence (DNA): TGTGCCAGCAGCGTAGGTCCCCTAGCGGGAGGAAGGTGGGACACCGGGGAGCTGTTTTTT.

This clonotype was seen repeatedly, ten times or more. The chain carries TRBV4-2 and TRBJ2-1; 11 positions match TRBD2. The CDR3 is 17 residues long. The germline gives CDR1 LGHNA, CDR2 YNFKEQ. The junction had 1 base not matched to a gene; V was cut back by 0 bases and J by 0 bases. CDR3 bases: TGTGCCAGCAGCCAAGAAGGACTAGCGGGCTCCTACAATGAGCAGTTCTTC. This codes for CASSQEGLAGSYNEQFF.

This clonotype was seen many times. The J gene is TRBJ2-7, the V gene TRBV9; the D gene is possibly TRBD2 (6 bases). Trimming removed 0 bases at V and 6 bases at J, with 16 bases between. The CDR3 has 15 residues. CDR1 is SGDLS and CDR2 is YYNGEE in the germline V gene. The CDR3, as DNA: TGTGCCAGCAGCGTAGTTGGAGGGAGTCGAGGCGAGCAGTACTTC. Its translation: CASSVVGGSRGEQYF.

This clonotype was counted at least ten times. The J gene is TRBJ2-1, the V gene TRBV5-6, with 7 positions matching TRBD1. CDR1 and CDR2 (germline): SGHDT, YYEEEE. The CDR3 consists of 13 residues. Unmatched junction bases numbered 7, after V lost 4 bases and J lost 9 bases. The CDR3 spells CASSARRDSEQFF. CDR3 sequence (DNA): TGTGCCAGCAGCGCACGCCGGGACAGTGAGCAGTTCTTC.

The chain has TRBV20-1 and TRBJ2-2, with 7 bases identical to TRBD1. The trim removed 6 bases at V and 0 bases at J, leaving 7 bases unmatched. The CDR3 spans 15 residues. Germline V CDR1 and CDR2: DFQATT, SNEGSKA (reference sequence). In DNA form, the CDR3 reads TGCAGTGCCTACGACAGGGCCTCGAACACCGGGGAGCTGTTTTTT. Its protein is CSAYDRASNTGELFF.

Only a few counts were recorded for this clonotype. This rearrangement joins TRBV12-3 or TRBV12-4 to TRBJ2-1; 8 positions match TRBD1. V dropped 5 bases and J dropped 0; count of bases not matched to a gene: 3. The CDR3 loop spans 15 amino acids. CDR3 sequence reads: CASSGTGNSYNEQFF. The CDR3 nucleotides read TGTGCCAGCAGTGGGACAGGCAACTCCTACAATGAGCAGTTCTTC.